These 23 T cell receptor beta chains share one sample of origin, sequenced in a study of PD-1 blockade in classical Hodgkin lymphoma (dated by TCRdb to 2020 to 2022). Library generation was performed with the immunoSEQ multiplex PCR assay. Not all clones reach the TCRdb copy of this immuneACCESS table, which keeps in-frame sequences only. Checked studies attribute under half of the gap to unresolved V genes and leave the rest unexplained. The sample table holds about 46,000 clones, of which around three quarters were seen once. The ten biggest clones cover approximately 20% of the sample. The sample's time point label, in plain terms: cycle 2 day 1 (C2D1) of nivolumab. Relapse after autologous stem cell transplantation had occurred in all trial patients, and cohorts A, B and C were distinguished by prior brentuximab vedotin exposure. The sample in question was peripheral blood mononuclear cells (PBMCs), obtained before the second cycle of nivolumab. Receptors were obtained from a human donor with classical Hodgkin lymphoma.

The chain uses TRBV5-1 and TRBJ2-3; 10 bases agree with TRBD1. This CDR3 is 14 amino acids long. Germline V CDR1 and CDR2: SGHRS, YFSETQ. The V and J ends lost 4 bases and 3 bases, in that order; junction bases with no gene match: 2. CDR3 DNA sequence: TGCGCCAGCAGCCCGGGACAGGGGACAGATACGCAGTATTTT. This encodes CASSPGQGTDTQYF.

The CDR3 region is CASSLDRQLSYEQYF. The CDR3 DNA sequence: TGTGCCAGCAGCTTGGACAGGCAGCTCTCCTACGAGCAGTACTTC. The chain couples TRBV7-2 to TRBJ2-7, with 7 bases identical to TRBD1. V dropped 3 bases and J dropped 0; count of bases not matched to a gene: 5. CDR3 length equals 15 residues. Germline-derived CDR1 and CDR2 are SGHTA and FQGNSA.

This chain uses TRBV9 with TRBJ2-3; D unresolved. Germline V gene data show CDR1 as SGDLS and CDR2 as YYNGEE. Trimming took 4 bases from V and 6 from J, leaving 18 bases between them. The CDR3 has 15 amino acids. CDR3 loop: CASSPREGVSDTQYF. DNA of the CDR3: TGTGCCAGCAGCCCCCGAGAAGGCGTGTCCGATACGCAGTATTTT.

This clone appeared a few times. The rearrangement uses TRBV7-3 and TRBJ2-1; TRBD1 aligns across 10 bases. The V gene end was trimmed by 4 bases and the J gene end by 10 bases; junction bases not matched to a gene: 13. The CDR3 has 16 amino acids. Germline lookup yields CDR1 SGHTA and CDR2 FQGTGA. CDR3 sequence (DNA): TGTGCCAGCAGCTCGACAGGGGGCCCCGTCGGAAGCGAGCAGTTCTTC. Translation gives CASSSTGGPVGSEQFF.

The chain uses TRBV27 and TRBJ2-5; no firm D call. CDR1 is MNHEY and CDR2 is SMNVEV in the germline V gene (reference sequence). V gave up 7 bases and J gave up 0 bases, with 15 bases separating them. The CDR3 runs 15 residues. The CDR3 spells CASTPVIRDQETQYF. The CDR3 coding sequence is TGTGCCAGCACCCCGGTGATAAGGGACCAAGAGACCCAGTACTTC.

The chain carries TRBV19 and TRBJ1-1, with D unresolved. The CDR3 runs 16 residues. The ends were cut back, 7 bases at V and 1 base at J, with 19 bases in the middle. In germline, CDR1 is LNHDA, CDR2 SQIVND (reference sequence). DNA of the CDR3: TGTGCCAGTAATGTAAGCCCCGGACTCACGAACACTGAAGCTTTCTTT. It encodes CASNVSPGLTNTEAFF. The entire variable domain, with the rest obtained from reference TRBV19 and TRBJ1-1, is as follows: DGGITQSPKYLFRKEGQNVTLSCEQNLNHDAMYWYRQDPGQGLRLIYYSQIVNDFQKGDIAEGYSVSREKKESFPLTVTSAQKNPTAFYLCASNVSPGLTNTEAFFGQGTRLTVV.

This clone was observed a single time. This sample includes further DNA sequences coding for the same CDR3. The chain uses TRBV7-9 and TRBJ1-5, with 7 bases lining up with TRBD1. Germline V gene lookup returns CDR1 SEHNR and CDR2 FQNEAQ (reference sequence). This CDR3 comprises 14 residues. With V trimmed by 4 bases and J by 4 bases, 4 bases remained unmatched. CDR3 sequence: CASSSGQVNQPQHF. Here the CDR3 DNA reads TGTGCCAGCAGCTCAGGACAGGTGAATCAGCCCCAGCATTTT.

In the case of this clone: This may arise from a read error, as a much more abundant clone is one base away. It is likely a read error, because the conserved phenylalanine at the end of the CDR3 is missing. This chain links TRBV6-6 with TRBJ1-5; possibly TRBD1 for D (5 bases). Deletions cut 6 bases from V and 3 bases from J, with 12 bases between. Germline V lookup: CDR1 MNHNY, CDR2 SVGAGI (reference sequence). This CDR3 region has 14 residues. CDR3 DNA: TGTGCCAGCAGCCAGGGACGGAACAATCAGCCCCAGCATTCT. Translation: CASSQGRNNQPQHS.

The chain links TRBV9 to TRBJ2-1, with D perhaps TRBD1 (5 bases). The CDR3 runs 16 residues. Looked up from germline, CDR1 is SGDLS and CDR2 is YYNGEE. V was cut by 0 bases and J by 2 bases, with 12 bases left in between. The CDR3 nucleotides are TGTGCCAGCAGCGTAGTAGGCAGGGCAGCCTACAATGAGCAGTTCTTC. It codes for CASSVVGRAAYNEQFF. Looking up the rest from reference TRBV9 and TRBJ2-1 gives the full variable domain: DSGVTQTPKHLITATGQRVTLRCSPRSGDLSVYWYQQSLDQGLQFLIQYYNGEERAKGNILERFSAQQFPDLHSELNLSSLELGDSALYFCASSVVGRAAYNEQFFGPGTRLTVL.

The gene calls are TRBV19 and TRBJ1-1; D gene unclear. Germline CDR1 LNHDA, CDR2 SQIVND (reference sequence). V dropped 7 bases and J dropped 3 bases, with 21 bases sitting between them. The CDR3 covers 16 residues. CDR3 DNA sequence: TGTGCCAGTAAAGGTGCTTACCTGTTCCGGGACACTGAAGCTTTCTTT. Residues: CASKGAYLFRDTEAFF.

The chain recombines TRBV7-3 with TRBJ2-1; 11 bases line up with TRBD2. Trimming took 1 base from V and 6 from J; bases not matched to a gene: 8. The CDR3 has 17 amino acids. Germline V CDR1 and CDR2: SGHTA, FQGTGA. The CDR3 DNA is TGTGCCAGCAGCTTAAGCCCATTAGCGGGAGGGCCCAATGAGCAGTTCTTC. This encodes CASSLSPLAGGPNEQFF.

The CDR3, as DNA: TGCAGCGTTGTCTTGGTTACTAACTGGGAGAATGAGCAGTTCTTC. Translated: CSVVLVTNWENEQFF. The chain employs TRBV29-1 and TRBJ2-1, with D perhaps matching TRBD2 (5 bases). V was pared by 4 bases and J by 7 bases, with 20 bases between. CDR3 length: 15 residues. CDR1 and CDR2 from the germline V gene are SQVTM and ANQGSEA.

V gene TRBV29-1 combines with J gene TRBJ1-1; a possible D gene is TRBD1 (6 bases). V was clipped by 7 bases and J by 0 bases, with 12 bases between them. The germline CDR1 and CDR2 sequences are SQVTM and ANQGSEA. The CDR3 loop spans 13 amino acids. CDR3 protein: CSGRQDMNTEAFF. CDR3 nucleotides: TGCAGCGGACGACAGGACATGAACACTGAAGCTTTCTTT. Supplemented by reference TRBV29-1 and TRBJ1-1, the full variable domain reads SAVISQKPSRDICQRGTSLTIQCQVDSQVTMMFWYRQQPGQSLTLIATANQGSEATYESGFVIDKFPISRPNLTFSTLTVSNMSPEDSSIYLCSGRQDMNTEAFFGQGTRLTVV.

DNA of the CDR3: TGTGCCAGCAGCGTCATCCCGGGACAGGGGGAAATGAACACTGAAGCTTTCTTT. This gives the protein CASSVIPGQGEMNTEAFF. V and J are TRBV28 and TRBJ1-1; 11 bases align to TRBD1. The CDR3 totals 18 residues. Germline CDR1 and CDR2: MDHEN and SYDVKM. Losses at the gene ends were 6 bases for V and 0 bases for J; bases not matched to a gene: 12.

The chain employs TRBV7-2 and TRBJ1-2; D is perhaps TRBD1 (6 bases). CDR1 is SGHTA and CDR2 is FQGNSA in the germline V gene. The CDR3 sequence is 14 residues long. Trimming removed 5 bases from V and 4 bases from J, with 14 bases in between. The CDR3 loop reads CASSGKTGIYGYTF. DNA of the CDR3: TGTGCCAGCAGCGGAAAAACAGGGATCTATGGCTACACCTTC.

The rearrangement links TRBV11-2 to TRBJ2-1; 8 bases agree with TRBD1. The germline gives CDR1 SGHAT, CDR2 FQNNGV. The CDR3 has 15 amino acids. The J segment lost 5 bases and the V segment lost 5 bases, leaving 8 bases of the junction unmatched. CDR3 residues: CASSPRTGIHNEQFF. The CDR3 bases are TGTGCCAGCAGCCCCCGGACAGGGATTCACAATGAGCAGTTCTTC.

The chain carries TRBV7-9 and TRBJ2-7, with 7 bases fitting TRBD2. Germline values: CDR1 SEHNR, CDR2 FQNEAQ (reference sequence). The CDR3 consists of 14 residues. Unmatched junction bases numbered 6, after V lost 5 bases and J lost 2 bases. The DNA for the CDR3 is TGTGCCAGCAGCCTCCTCGCGGGAGCCTACGAGCAGTACTTC. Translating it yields CASSLLAGAYEQYF.

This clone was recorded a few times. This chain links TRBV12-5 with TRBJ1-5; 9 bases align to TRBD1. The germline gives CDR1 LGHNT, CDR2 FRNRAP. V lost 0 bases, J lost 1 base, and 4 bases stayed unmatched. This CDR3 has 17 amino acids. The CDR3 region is CASGLVLGTGSNQPQHF. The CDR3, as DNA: TGTGCTAGTGGTTTGGTATTGGGGACAGGGAGCAATCAGCCCCAGCATTTT.

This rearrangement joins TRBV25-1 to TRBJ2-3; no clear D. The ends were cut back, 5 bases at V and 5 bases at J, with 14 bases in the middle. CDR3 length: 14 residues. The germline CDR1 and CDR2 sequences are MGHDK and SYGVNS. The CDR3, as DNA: TGTGCCAGCAGTCGGGCTGGACGAGTAGATACGCAGTATTTT. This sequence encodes CASSRAGRVDTQYF.

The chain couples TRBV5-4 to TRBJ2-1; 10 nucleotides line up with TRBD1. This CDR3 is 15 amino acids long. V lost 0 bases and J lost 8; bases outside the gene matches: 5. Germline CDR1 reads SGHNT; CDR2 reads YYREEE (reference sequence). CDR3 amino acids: CASSLGGQGRDEQFF. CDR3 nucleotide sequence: TGTGCCAGCAGCTTGGGGGGACAGGGGCGCGATGAGCAGTTCTTC.

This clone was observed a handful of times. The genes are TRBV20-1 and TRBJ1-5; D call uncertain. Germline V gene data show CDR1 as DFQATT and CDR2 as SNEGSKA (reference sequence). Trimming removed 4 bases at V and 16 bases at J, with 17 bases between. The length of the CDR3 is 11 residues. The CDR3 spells CSAKAPGPVHF. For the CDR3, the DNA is TGCAGTGCTAAGGCTCCCGGGCCAGTACATTTT.

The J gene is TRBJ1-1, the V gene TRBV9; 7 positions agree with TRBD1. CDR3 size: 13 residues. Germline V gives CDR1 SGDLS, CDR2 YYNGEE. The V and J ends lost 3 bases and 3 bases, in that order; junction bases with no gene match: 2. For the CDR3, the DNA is TGTGCCAGCAGCGCAACAGGGGACACTGAAGCTTTCTTT. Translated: CASSATGDTEAFF.

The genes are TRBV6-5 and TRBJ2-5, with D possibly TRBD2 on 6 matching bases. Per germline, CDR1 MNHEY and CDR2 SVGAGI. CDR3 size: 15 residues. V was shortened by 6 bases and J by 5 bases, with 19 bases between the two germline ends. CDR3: CASRGDSFGRETQYF. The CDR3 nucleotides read TGTGCCAGCAGAGGGGACTCCTTTGGGCGGGAGACCCAGTACTTC.